The 29 T cell receptor beta chains given below trace back to one sample, sequenced in a study of molecular identifiers for immune sequencing clone quantification (dated 2018 in TCRdb). Library generation was performed with PCR. The sequencing machine was an Illumina HiSeq 4000. TCRdb reprocessed the public reads (quality trimming at Q25 with fastp, clone calling with MiXCR) and kept in-frame beta chains. When rows share a CDR3 protein, they turn into one entry using the most common DNA and genes. This sample comprises 60,000 to 70,000 distinct CDR3 sequences, over 15% of them detected only once. The ten largest make up roughly 1.5% of the sample. Sample: naive CD8+ T cells from blood, with Jurkat cell RNA spiked in. Read against the paper, the sample's cell subset or site label means: FACS-sorted CD8+CD4-CCR7+CD45RA+ naive T cells. These receptors all stem from a human donor in good health. Some libraries in this study had Jurkat cell RNA spiked in.

Concerning this clonotype: This could be a read error, since a much larger clone is one nucleotide away. This chain uses TRBV27 with TRBJ2-1; TRBD2 is a possible D gene (7 bases). The CDR3 covers 14 residues. From germline, CDR1 is MNHEY and CDR2 SMNVEV (reference sequence). V was pared by 9 bases and J by 7 bases, with 19 bases between. The CDR3 region is CASKRGGELNEQFF. CDR3 nucleotides: TGTGCCAGTAAAAGGGGGGGGGAGCTTAATGAGCAGTTCTTC.

This clonotype was counted at least ten times. The rearrangement links TRBV12-3 or TRBV12-4 to TRBJ2-3; D may be TRBD2 (6 bases). The CDR3 runs 14 residues. Trimming cost V 6 bases and J 4 bases, with 14 bases left between them. The CDR3 nucleotides are TGTGCCAGCAGCCCTTATGGAGGGCCAGATACGCAGTATTTT. This codes for CASSPYGGPDTQYF.

To note about this clonotype: A read error may produce the germline difference seen at one junction end. The chain links TRBV12-5 to TRBJ2-1, with D possibly being TRBD2 (5 bases). This CDR3 is 12 amino acids long. Germline-derived CDR1 and CDR2 are LGHNT and FRNRAP. The CDR3 DNA follows: TGTGCTAGTGGTTTGCCCCGGGATGAGCTGTTCTTC. Translating gives CASGLPRDELFF.

This clonotype was detected a few times. A much larger clone lies one base from this, so it may be a read error. The DNA is left out, because the CDR3 cannot be placed on it with certainty; the CDR3 is given as TCRdb lists it. The chain links TRBV7-9 to TRBJ2-7; TRBD2 reflects the table's D call only, with no check against the DNA. The V gene's germline CDR1 is SEHNR and CDR2 FQNEAQ (reference sequence). The CDR3 adds up to 16 amino acids, both ends counted. The CDR3 sequence: CASSLVAGGILYEQHF.

This clonotype was seen once. A much larger clone differs by one base, so this may be a read error. The chain combines TRBV6-2 or TRBV6-3 with TRBJ2-4; possible D gene TRBD1, 6 bases. Germline lookup yields CDR1 MNHEY and CDR2 SVGEGT. The CDR3 totals 13 residues. CDR3 coding DNA: TGTGCCAGCAGACGCGGACAGAAAAGCATTCAGTACTTC. This gives the protein CASRRGQKSIQYF.

Note on this clonotype: A single base separates this from a much larger clone, so it may be a read error. This CDR3 reads CASSQVVGAEAFF. CDR3 bases: TGTGCCAGCAGCCAGGTGGTGGGCGCTGAAGCTTTCTTT. The chain employs TRBV27 and TRBJ1-1; D gene ambiguous. The ends were cut back, 6 bases at V and 6 bases at J, with 14 bases in the middle. From germline, CDR1 is MNHEY and CDR2 SMNVEV (reference sequence). The CDR3 is 13 residues long.

This clonotype has a count of ten or more. V and J are TRBV27 and TRBJ1-1, with D unclear. Germline-derived CDR1 and CDR2 are MNHEY and SMNVEV (reference sequence). This CDR3 has 13 amino acids. The germline V and J ends were trimmed by 5 bases and 0 bases, with 7 bases remaining between them. DNA of the CDR3: TGTGCCAGCAGTGTGTTTCTGAACACTGAAGCTTTCTTT. It specifies CASSVFLNTEAFF.

The sample holds many counts of this clonotype. As DNA, the CDR3 is TGCGCCAGCAGCCAGGAGGGCCCCGATGAGCAGTTCTTC. This translates into CASSQEGPDEQFF. The rearrangement links TRBV4-1 to TRBJ2-1; weak D call: TRBD2 (6 bases). Per germline, CDR1 MGHRA and CDR2 YSYEKL. The ends were cut back, 3 bases at V and 8 bases at J, with 11 bases in the middle. This CDR3 region has 13 residues.

In its sample, this clonotype was seen a few times. The chain has TRBV13 and TRBJ2-3; no firm D call. Germline lookup yields CDR1 PRHDT and CDR2 FYEKMQ (reference sequence). Trimming took 6 bases from V and 1 from J, leaving 14 bases between them. The CDR3 loop spans 15 amino acids. CDR3 sequence (DNA): TGTGCCAGCAGACCGACCTATGTTGGCACAGATACGCAGTATTTT. The encoded protein is CASRPTYVGTDTQYF.

This clonotype came up many times. This rearrangement joins TRBV14 to TRBJ2-7; the match to TRBD1 covers 7 bases. The CDR3 sequence is 14 residues long. The junction had 5 bases not matched to a gene; V was cut back by 4 bases and J by 2 bases. The germline V gene has CDR1 SGHDN and CDR2 FVKESK. Here the CDR3 DNA reads TGTGCCAGCAGCCTAACGGACAGGCCCTACGAGCAGTACTTC. It specifies CASSLTDRPYEQYF.

This clonotype came up many times. The genes are TRBV9 and TRBJ2-3; perhaps TRBD2 as D (5 bases). The CDR3 runs 12 residues. Germline V gives CDR1 SGDLS, CDR2 YYNGEE. Between the trimmed V and J ends, which lost 6 bases and 8 bases, there was a span of 13 bases. Here the CDR3 reads CASTGNGATQYF. The DNA for the CDR3 is TGTGCCAGCACGGGGAACGGCGCTACGCAGTATTTT.

This clonotype has just a few counts. A much larger clonotype is one base distant, so this may be a read error. This chain connects TRBV20-1 to TRBJ2-3; D uncertain. V lost 5 bases and J 5 bases, leaving 14 bases between the germline ends. Germline loops: CDR1 DFQATT, CDR2 SNEGSKA (reference sequence). This CDR3 contains 13 residues. CDR3 in DNA: TGCAGTGCTGGCGGATTAACCGAAGATACGCAGTATTTT. Protein product: CSAGGLTEDTQYF.

This clonotype occurred many times. V gene TRBV20-1 combines with J gene TRBJ2-1, with D possibly being TRBD2 (6 bases). Germline CDR1 DFQATT, CDR2 SNEGSKA (reference sequence). Trimming shortened V by 1 base and J by 3 bases, and 19 bases separated the two germline ends. The CDR3 totals 17 residues. CDR3 amino acids: CSARGLDHLSFYNEQFF. The CDR3 DNA follows: TGCAGTGCTAGAGGACTAGACCACTTATCCTTCTACAATGAGCAGTTCTTC.

The DNA of the CDR3 is TGCGCCAGCAGCCAAGGCCGACAGGTCTCAGATACGCAGTATTTT. It encodes CASSQGRQVSDTQYF. The chain has TRBV4-1 and TRBJ2-3, with D possibly being TRBD1 (6 bases). The V gene's germline CDR1 is MGHRA and CDR2 YSYEKL. The CDR3 loop spans 15 amino acids. Trimming removed 1 base at V and 4 bases at J, with 12 bases between.

Worth noting for this clonotype: This may be a read error, as it is one base from a much larger clone. The chain recombines TRBV15 with TRBJ2-5; 10 nucleotides match TRBD2. Germline-derived CDR1 and CDR2 are LNHNV and YYDKDF (reference sequence). The CDR3 is 16 amino acids. The J segment lost 1 base and the V segment lost 2 bases, leaving 4 bases of the junction unmatched. As DNA, the CDR3 is TGTGCCACCAGCAGAAGGACTAGCGGCCCCCAAGAGACCCAGTACTTC. Protein: CATSRRTSGPQETQYF.

This clonotype was counted many times. This sequence joins TRBV7-8 and TRBJ2-7, with D possibly TRBD2 on 6 matching bases. V lost 3 bases and J 5 bases, leaving 14 bases between the germline ends. There are 14 residues in the CDR3. Germline loops: CDR1 SGHVS, CDR2 FQNEAQ. CDR3 protein: CASSFGPEGHEQYF. The CDR3 region has the DNA TGTGCCAGCAGCTTCGGTCCGGAGGGTCACGAGCAGTACTTC.

Points on this clonotype: A much larger clone sits a single nucleotide away, making a read error possible. The V gene is TRBV27, the J gene TRBJ2-7; D might be TRBD1 (6 bases). The CDR3 sequence is 15 residues long. Between the trimmed V and J ends, which lost 3 bases and 2 bases, there was a span of 14 bases. Germline lookup yields CDR1 MNHEY and CDR2 SMNVEV (reference sequence). CDR3 sequence: CASSFQGCLAYEQYF. DNA for the CDR3: TGTGCCAGCAGTTTTCAGGGGTGCTTAGCCTACGAGCAGTACTTC.

Concerning this clonotype itself: A much bigger clone sits one base away, suggesting this may be a read error. V usage is TRBV7-9 and J usage is TRBJ1-1; D is perhaps TRBD1 (5 bases). The CDR3 length is 14 residues. The germline gives CDR1 SEHNR, CDR2 FQNEAQ (reference sequence). The CDR3 region is CVSSSSGIATEAFF. For the CDR3, the DNA is TGTGTCAGCAGCTCGTCAGGGATTGCCACTGAAGCTTTCTTT.

Details on this clonotype: A much larger clone differs from this one at a single base, so this may be a read error. The chain is built from TRBV14 and TRBJ2-7, with unresolved D. Per the germline V gene, CDR1 is SGHDN and CDR2 is FVKESK. The CDR3 is 13 amino acids. The CDR3 sequence is CASSQETAYEQCF. The DNA of the CDR3 is TGTGCCAGCAGCCAAGAAACAGCGTACGAGCAGTGCTTC.

This clonotype occurred many times. This chain connects TRBV6-1 to TRBJ2-2, with D unclear. The V and J ends lost 4 bases and 4 bases respectively, with 10 bases between them. From germline, CDR1 is MNHNS and CDR2 SASEGT. The CDR3 extends over 14 amino acids. This CDR3 is CASSAGQATGELFF. In nucleotides, the CDR3 is TGTGCCAGCAGTGCGGGCCAGGCCACCGGGGAGCTGTTTTTT.

This clonotype was seen more than once but under ten times. One end of the junction does not line up with germline, which may come from a read error. The genes are TRBV30 and TRBJ2-7; TRBD2 aligns across 9 bases. The CDR3 contains 15 residues. Per the germline V gene, CDR1 is GTSNPN and CDR2 is SVGIG (reference sequence). CDR3 sequence: CAWSVLASGKYGQYF. Written as DNA, the CDR3 is TGTGCCTGGAGTGTACTCGCTAGCGGGAAGTACGGGCAGTACTTC.

As regards this clonotype: This may be a read error: a much more frequent sequence differs by one nucleotide. The chain employs TRBV27 and TRBJ2-1; the D is unclear. Germline values: CDR1 MNHEY, CDR2 SMNVEV (reference sequence). There are 13 residues in the CDR3. The chain's CDR3 is CAGSSGGPTEQFF. DNA of the CDR3: TGTGCCGGCAGTTCCGGCGGTCCTACTGAGCAGTTCTTC.

At least ten counts were recorded for this clonotype. The J gene is TRBJ1-5, the V gene TRBV20-1, with TRBD1 matching over 7 bases. Germline V gene lookup returns CDR1 DFQATT and CDR2 SNEGSKA (reference sequence). With 1 base clipped from V and 6 bases from J, the junction kept 15 bases outside the gene matches. The CDR3 sequence is 17 residues long. CDR3 DNA sequence: TGCAGTGCTAGAGGACAGGGAAAGCAGGTGGCCACTCAGCCCCAGCATTTT. Translation: CSARGQGKQVATQPQHF.

At least ten counts were recorded for this clonotype. DNA of the CDR3: TGTGCCAGCAGTTTATCTGACAATCGCTACGAGCAGTACTTC. It translates to CASSLSDNRYEQYF. This chain joins TRBV27 and TRBJ2-7; D not certain. Looked up from germline, CDR1 is MNHEY and CDR2 is SMNVEV (reference sequence). V was clipped by 0 bases and J by 3 bases, with 9 bases between them. The CDR3 consists of 14 residues.

With respect to this clonotype: It may be a read error: a sequence one base away is much more abundant. The chain recombines TRBV4-2 with TRBJ2-7; 11 bases match TRBD2. The CDR3 runs to 19 residues. CDR1 LGHNA and CDR2 YNFKEQ come from the germline V gene. CDR3 coding DNA: TGTGCCAGCGGCCAAGTCCTGACCTCAACTAGCGGGAGCGTCTACGAGCAGTACTTC. Translated: CASGQVLTSTSGSVYEQYF.

This clonotype was found many times. The chain couples TRBV12-3 or TRBV12-4 to TRBJ2-1; 7 bases align to TRBD2. V was pared by 4 bases and J by 5 bases, with 5 bases of the junction left unmatched. The CDR3 has 14 residues. The CDR3 bases are TGTGCCAGCAGTTCTTCTAGCGGTAACAATGAGCAGTTCTTC. Encoded protein: CASSSSSGNNEQFF.

This clonotype showed up many times. The rearrangement uses TRBV5-1 and TRBJ2-1; D perhaps matches TRBD2 (6 bases). V was shortened by 2 bases and J by 4 bases, with 10 bases between the two germline ends. Germline V gene sequence: CDR1 SGHRS, CDR2 YFSETQ. The CDR3 length is 14 residues. The CDR3 sequence is CASSFLTSYNEQFF. Here the CDR3 DNA reads TGCGCCAGCAGCTTCCTGACTAGTTACAATGAGCAGTTCTTC.

This clonotype was detected many times. The chain's CDR3 is CSARDLAGAYNEQFF. The CDR3 DNA reads as TGCAGTGCTAGAGATCTAGCGGGAGCCTACAATGAGCAGTTCTTC. The chain joins TRBV20-1 to TRBJ2-1; 10 bases agree with TRBD2. With V trimmed by 0 bases and J by 2 bases, 1 base remained unmatched. CDR3 length equals 15 residues. Germline lookup yields CDR1 DFQATT and CDR2 SNEGSKA (reference sequence).

This clonotype was observed a few times. V usage is TRBV7-2 and J usage is TRBJ2-2; 9 bases align to TRBD1. CDR1 and CDR2 (germline): SGHTA, FQGNSA. The CDR3 totals 16 residues. The junction had 7 bases not matched to a gene; V was cut back by 4 bases and J by 4 bases. The CDR3 sequence is CASSSHRGPFTGELFF. CDR3 nucleotide sequence: TGTGCCAGCAGCTCCCACAGGGGGCCTTTCACCGGGGAGCTGTTTTTT.